The clone carrying this T cell receptor beta chain was counted between two and nine times. Antigen unknown. V lost 5 bases to trimming and J lost 5 bases; unmatched junction nucleotides: 5. The CDR3 is 15 residues long. Germline lookup yields CDR1 MNHNS and CDR2 SASEGT. These data belong to a study of identical twins. Study-level findings and limits: There was an excess of low generation probability in the out-of-frame alpha sequences that twins shared. Models predicted less out-of-frame TCR alpha sharing in monozygotic twins than was found. Cross-sectional statistical analysis was relied on for the conclusions, without the same donors being followed.

A universal primer site was incorporated via template switching, and the cDNA contained unique molecular identifiers. TCRdb re-derived calls from the 5' RACE reads in MiXCR, one entry per CDR3 protein. The repertoire has hundreds of thousands of distinct CDR3 sequences, around 8.6% of them found once; the top ten carry approximately 0.89%. These data were also filed under a second study, of yellow fever vaccine responses in identical twins.

The TCR originated in a woman between 18 and 30 years old in good health. This chain links TRBV6-1 with TRBJ2-5; 13 bases map to TRBD2. The sequenced sample was PBMCs. CDR3 protein: CASSKTSGGLETQYF. For the CDR3, the DNA is TGTGCCAGCAGTAAGACTAGCGGGGGGTTGGAGACCCAGTACTTC.